The entry below gives a single T cell receptor beta chain sequence along with its context. Antigen specificity is unknown. The CDR3 length is 13 residues. Germline V gene data show CDR1 as SGHTS and CDR2 as YDEGEE. The V end was cut by 0 bases, the J end by 2 bases, with 6 bases between. Using immunoSEQ multiplex PCR, the repertoire was profiled, and TCRdb retains in-frame clones only, with some absent. The sample consists of 40,000 to 50,000 clones, 85% to 90% of them appearing once. Each patient relapsed following autologous stem cell transplantation, and prior brentuximab vedotin exposure differed. Complete response, partial response or progressive disease made up the best responses. The data are from a study of PD-1 blockade in classical Hodgkin lymphoma. At the level of the study: Every 2 weeks, patients got 3 mg/kg intravenous nivolumab.

Study findings and constraints: Complete responders possessed baseline diversity comparable to newly diagnosed patients.

The material sequenced was peripheral blood mononuclear cells (PBMCs), taken before the second cycle of nivolumab. The rearrangement joins TRBV5-8 to TRBJ2-7, with a weak D call TRBD1 (6 bases). This TCR was recovered from a human donor with classical Hodgkin lymphoma. This chain's CDR3 is CASSLGGPYEQYF. In DNA, the CDR3 is TGTGCCAGCAGCTTGGGGGGGCCCTACGAGCAGTACTTC.